A single sample is the source of the 19 T cell receptor beta chains below, sequenced in a study of response to subunit inactivated influenza vaccine. TCRdb processed the RT-PCR reads anew with MiXCR; each CDR3 protein has one entry. The profile shows 450,000 to 550,000 distinct CDR3 sequences, about 25% of them singletons. The sample here was CD4+ T cells sorted from PBMCs, taken roughly 5 days after vaccination. The receptors were gathered from a man in his fifties or sixties who received an inactivated influenza vaccine.

This clonotype was detected a few times. The chain recombines TRBV24-1 with TRBJ1-2, with D unresolved. This CDR3 region has 14 residues. V was shortened by 3 bases and J by 5 bases, with 12 bases between the two germline ends. Germline CDR1 is KGHDR and CDR2 is SFDVKD. In nucleotides, the CDR3 is TGTGCCACCAGTGATCCGGGCCTAGCTTATGGCTACACCTTC. It is translated as CATSDPGLAYGYTF.

The chain recombines TRBV7-8 with TRBJ2-5, with a tentative D call TRBD2 (6 bases). The V gene lost 3 bases and the J gene lost 4 bases, with 12 bases spanning the gap. This CDR3 is built from 14 residues. The germline CDR1 and CDR2 sequences are SGHVS and FQNEAQ. CDR3 DNA: TGTGCCAGCAGCTTTTTAGGAGGGTCAGAGACCCAGTACTTC. Protein sequence: CASSFLGGSETQYF. The whole variable domain, remainder taken from reference TRBV7-8 and TRBJ2-5, is GAGVSQSPRYKVAKRGQDVALRCDPISGHVSLFWYQQALGQGPEFLTYFQNEAQLDKSGLPSDRFFAERPEGSVSTLKIQRTQQEDSAVYLCASSFLGGSETQYFGPGTRLLVL.

A few counts support this clonotype. The CDR3 loop reads CASSVTQVHTDTQYF. CDR3 nucleotide sequence: TGTGCCAGCAGCGTAACCCAGGTCCATACAGATACGCAGTATTTT. The chain is built from TRBV9 and TRBJ2-3; the D is unclear. V was cut by 1 base and J by 3 bases, with 12 bases left in between. In germline, CDR1 is SGDLS, CDR2 YYNGEE. This CDR3 region has 15 residues.

The rearrangement uses TRBV12-3 or TRBV12-4 and TRBJ2-7, with 10 positions matching TRBD2. The CDR3 totals 18 residues. V lost 3 bases and J lost 0; bases outside the gene matches: 11. CDR3 nucleotides: TGTGCCAGCAGTTTCGGTCTAGCGGGAGTTCTTTTCTCCTACGAGCAGTACTTC. Translation: CASSFGLAGVLFSYEQYF.

The chain links TRBV29-1 to TRBJ2-5; 10 bases align to TRBD1. The J segment lost 1 base and the V segment lost 8 bases, leaving 7 bases of the junction unmatched. Germline CDR1 reads SQVTM; CDR2 reads ANQGSEA. This CDR3 contains 14 residues. The CDR3 is CSIRTGGVQETQYF. In nucleotides, the CDR3 is TGCAGCATCAGGACAGGGGGGGTCCAAGAGACCCAGTACTTC. Combining the CDR3 with reference TRBV29-1 and TRBJ2-5 gives the whole variable domain SAVISQKPSRDICQRGTSLTIQCQVDSQVTMMFWYRQQPGQSLTLIATANQGSEATYESGFVIDKFPISRPNLTFSTLTVSNMSPEDSSIYLCSIRTGGVQETQYFGPGTRLLVL.

The sample holds a few counts of this clonotype. The V gene is TRBV28, the J gene TRBJ2-2; D call uncertain. Germline loops: CDR1 MDHEN, CDR2 SYDVKM. This CDR3 region has 14 residues. The V end lost 6 bases, the J end lost 3 bases, and 11 bases lay between the germline ends. The CDR3 region is CASRPAPHTGELFF. The CDR3 nucleotides are TGTGCCAGCAGGCCAGCACCACACACCGGGGAGCTGTTTTTT.

This sequence joins TRBV9 and TRBJ2-7; D remains ambiguous. This CDR3 comprises 15 residues. Trimming pared 3 bases from V and 2 bases from J, leaving 15 bases between. CDR1 is SGDLS and CDR2 is YYNGEE in the germline V gene. The CDR3 bases are TGTGCCAGCAGCGCGGGCTTCCCAGATGCCTACGAGCAGTACTTC. Protein product: CASSAGFPDAYEQYF.

This clonotype was observed a few times. V gene TRBV9 combines with J gene TRBJ1-6; D remains unclear. Trimming cost V 4 bases and J 14 bases, with 13 bases left between them. The CDR3 has 12 residues. CDR1 is SGDLS, CDR2 YYNGEE, per germline. The CDR3 loop reads CASSPGGRTLHF. For the CDR3, the DNA is TGTGCCAGCAGCCCAGGTGGGCGCACCCTCCACTTT.

This clonotype occurred a few times. The chain carries TRBV5-1 and TRBJ2-7, with 8 bases matching TRBD1. This CDR3 comprises 15 residues. Germline V gene lookup returns CDR1 SGHRS and CDR2 YFSETQ. The trim removed 0 bases at V and 0 bases at J, leaving 2 bases unmatched. CDR3 loop: CASSLGDRNSYEQYF. The CDR3 DNA is TGCGCCAGCAGCTTGGGGGACAGGAACTCCTACGAGCAGTACTTC.

The chain links TRBV7-9 to TRBJ2-1, with 8 bases identical to TRBD1. Trimming cost V 5 bases and J 5 bases; bases outside gene matches: 14. The CDR3 runs 17 residues. CDR1 SEHNR and CDR2 FQNEAQ come from the germline V gene (reference sequence). The CDR3 DNA reads TGTGCCAGCAGCCCAATGACAGGGGCCAAACTTGACAATGAGCAGTTCTTC. Translated: CASSPMTGAKLDNEQFF.

The sample holds a few counts of this clonotype. V gene TRBV4-3 combines with J gene TRBJ2-2; possible D gene TRBD2, 5 bases. V was cut by 3 bases and J by 6 bases, with 17 bases left in between. The CDR3 runs to 16 residues. Germline lookup yields CDR1 LGHNA and CDR2 YSLEER. Here the CDR3 DNA reads TGCGCCAGCAGCCAGCTCGTACAACCCGGGGCCGGGGAGCTGTTTTTT. Its protein is CASSQLVQPGAGELFF.

V and J are TRBV5-1 and TRBJ1-2; no clear D. The V gene lost 0 bases and the J gene lost 8 bases, with 14 bases spanning the gap. Per the germline V gene, CDR1 is SGHRS and CDR2 is YFSETQ. This CDR3 has 14 residues. Here the CDR3 DNA reads TGCGCCAGCAGCTTGGAATCAGCCGGCGAAGGCTACACCTTC. This sequence encodes CASSLESAGEGYTF.

This rearrangement joins TRBV12-3 or TRBV12-4 to TRBJ2-7, with 7 bases fitting TRBD1. CDR3 size: 15 residues. With 1 base clipped from V and 5 bases from J, the junction kept 8 bases outside the gene matches. The CDR3 nucleotides are TGTGCCAGCAGTTTAGAACAGGGGAAGTTCCACGAGCAGTACTTC. It translates to CASSLEQGKFHEQYF.

This chain joins TRBV7-6 and TRBJ2-5, with no clear D. V lost 2 bases to trimming and J lost 5 bases, with 12 bases between them. This CDR3 region has 14 residues. The V gene's germline CDR1 is SGHVS and CDR2 FNYEAQ. This CDR3 is CASSLPGWGETQYF. As DNA, the CDR3 is TGTGCCAGCAGCTTACCCGGTTGGGGTGAGACCCAGTACTTC.

The CDR3: CASSPQVRTGQGQNTEAFF. The CDR3 bases are TGTGCCAGCAGCCCCCAAGTTAGGACCGGACAGGGTCAGAACACTGAAGCTTTCTTT. The chain links TRBV7-8 to TRBJ1-1; 8 bases are shared with TRBD1. Germline lookup yields CDR1 SGHVS and CDR2 FQNEAQ. The CDR3 is 19 amino acids. The J segment lost 1 base and the V segment lost 5 bases, leaving 18 bases of the junction unmatched.

The J gene is TRBJ2-2, the V gene TRBV5-1, with a weak D call TRBD2 (5 bases). Trimming shortened V by 1 base and J by 0 bases, and 10 bases separated the two germline ends. This CDR3 is 16 amino acids long. The germline V gene encodes CDR1 SGHRS and CDR2 YFSETQ. In DNA, the CDR3 is TGCGCCAGCAGCTTGACTGGGAGCCCGAACACCGGGGAGCTGTTTTTT. It is translated as CASSLTGSPNTGELFF.

The CDR3, as DNA: TGCAGCGGAGAGGGACAGGGAAGGGTAGCTTTCTTT. This sequence encodes CSGEGQGRVAFF. V and J are TRBV29-1 and TRBJ1-1; 9 positions agree with TRBD1. CDR1 is SQVTM, CDR2 ANQGSEA, per germline. J lost 10 bases, V lost 7 bases, and 10 bases had no gene match. This CDR3 comprises 12 residues.

CDR3 nucleotides: TGTGCCAGCAGCCTAAGGCGGGTACCAGGAAGCGGAGCTTTCTTT. It specifies CASSLRRVPGSGAFF. This chain joins TRBV7-8 and TRBJ1-1; no reliable D call. Germline CDR1 reads SGHVS; CDR2 reads FQNEAQ. CDR3 length: 15 amino acids. V lost 5 bases to trimming and J lost 10 bases, with 23 bases between them.

The chain joins TRBV12-3 or TRBV12-4 to TRBJ2-2; 9 bases are a match to TRBD1. CDR3 size: 15 residues. Unmatched junction bases numbered 8, after V lost 5 bases and J lost 7 bases. This CDR3 reads CASSPTGGVSGELFF. The CDR3 nucleotides read TGTGCCAGCAGTCCTACAGGGGGCGTGAGCGGGGAGCTGTTTTTT.